Each of the 24 T cell receptor beta chains below was sequenced from the same sample in a study of molecular identifiers for immune sequencing clone quantification. TCRdb processed the PCR reads anew with MiXCR; each CDR3 protein has one entry. The data show approximately 97,000 distinct CDR3 sequences, roughly a quarter seen once. The sample comprised naive CD8+ T cells from blood, with Jurkat cell RNA spiked in. Subset described: FACS-sorted CD8+CD4-CCR7+CD45RA+ naive T cells. Every receptor here comes from a human donor in good health. Some libraries in this study had Jurkat cell RNA spiked in.

In the case of this clonotype: A much larger clonotype is one base distant, so this may be a read error. This CDR3 is missing its conserved last phenylalanine or tryptophan, likely due to a read error. The gene calls are TRBV9 and TRBJ2-1; D not resolved. The V end was cut by 2 bases, the J end by 4 bases, with 7 bases between. From germline, CDR1 is SGDLS and CDR2 YYNGEE. The CDR3 spans 13 residues. CDR3 residues: CASSVGRYNEQFL. The CDR3 DNA follows: TGTGCCAGCAGCGTCGGACGGTACAATGAGCAGTTCCTC.

This chain connects TRBV25-1 to TRBJ2-1, with 10 nucleotides matching TRBD2. The junction had 8 bases not matched to a gene; V was cut back by 1 base and J by 5 bases. The CDR3 is made up of 17 amino acids. Per the germline V gene, CDR1 is MGHDK and CDR2 is SYGVNS. The CDR3 region has the DNA TGTGCCAGCAGTGAATCCCCGACTAGCGGGTTCAACAATGAGCAGTTCTTC. It codes for CASSESPTSGFNNEQFF.

This clonotype showed up just a few times. This CDR3 is CASSVIGSGRALLSTDTQYF. The DNA for the CDR3 is TGTGCCAGCAGTGTTATCGGGAGCGGGAGGGCCTTACTTAGCACAGATACGCAGTATTTT. V gene TRBV2 combines with J gene TRBJ2-3, with 10 bases aligning to TRBD2. Trimming at V came to 4 bases and at J to 0 bases, leaving 16 bases not matched to a gene. Germline lookup yields CDR1 SNHLY and CDR2 FYNNEI. CDR3 length equals 20 residues.

In this sample, this clonotype turned up a few times. The rearrangement uses TRBV11-2 and TRBJ2-2; D possibly corresponds to TRBD1 (6 bases). The CDR3 is made up of 14 amino acids. The ends were cut back, 3 bases at V and 4 bases at J, with 9 bases in the middle. Germline V gene sequence: CDR1 SGHAT, CDR2 FQNNGV. CDR3 nucleotides: TGTGCCAGCAGCTTTACAGGGTTCACCGGGGAGCTGTTTTTT. Translating it yields CASSFTGFTGELFF.

The table lists this clonotype with a few counts. V and J are TRBV1 and TRBJ1-2. TRBV1 is reported as a pseudogene. The CDR3 has 16 residues. The CDR3: CTSSQETGCIPYGYTF. CDR3 in DNA: TGCACCAGCAGCCAAGAGACGGGGTGCATTCCCTATGGCTACACCTTC.

This clonotype has only a few counts. The rearrangement joins TRBV12-3 or TRBV12-4 to TRBJ2-1; 9 bases match TRBD1. Trimming took 6 bases from V and 2 from J; bases not matched to a gene: 5. The CDR3 length is 15 residues. The CDR3 sequence is CASRRTGATYNEQFF. CDR3 in DNA: TGTGCCAGCAGACGGACAGGGGCCACCTACAATGAGCAGTTCTTC.

This clonotype was seen many times. This chain connects TRBV7-6 to TRBJ2-5; D is undetermined. The germline CDR1 and CDR2 sequences are SGHVS and FNYEAQ. Trimming left V 0 bases short and J 4 bases short, with 9 bases between. The CDR3 covers 14 residues. The CDR3 spells CASSLALDLETQYF. Written as DNA, the CDR3 is TGTGCCAGCAGCTTAGCGCTTGATTTAGAGACCCAGTACTTC.

To note about this clonotype: One base away lies a much larger clone, so this may be a sequencing read error. V is TRBV10-3 and J is TRBJ2-6; 7 bases are a match to TRBD1. CDR3 length: 17 amino acids. CDR1 is ENHRY and CDR2 is SYGVKD in the germline V gene. The CDR3 sequence: CAIGTTGSSSGANVLPF. The CDR3 nucleotides are TGTGCCATCGGAACGACAGGGTCTAGCTCTGGGGCCAACGTCCTGCCTTTC.

This clonotype has only a few counts. The genes are TRBV4-3 and TRBJ2-7; D possibly matches TRBD1 or TRBD2 (5 bases each). The CDR3 spans 14 residues. Germline CDR1 reads LGHNA; CDR2 reads YSLEER. Trimming shortened V by 1 base and J by 6 bases, and 13 bases separated the two germline ends. CDR3 residues: CASSQGIGTPEQYF. The DNA for the CDR3 is TGCGCCAGCAGCCAAGGGATCGGGACCCCCGAGCAGTACTTC.

This clonotype was seen at least ten times. The chain couples TRBV30 to TRBJ2-5, with TRBD1 as a possible D gene (6 bases). V lost 4 bases, J lost 2 bases, and 14 bases lay in between. The germline V gene encodes CDR1 GTSNPN and CDR2 SVGIG (reference sequence). The CDR3 consists of 14 residues. The CDR3 coding sequence is TGTGCCTGGAAAGTGGAGCAGGGGCAAGAGACCCAGTACTTC. Translating it yields CAWKVEQGQETQYF.

Comments on this clonotype: A read error may account for a junction end that differs from germline. The chain links TRBV20-1 to TRBJ2-7, with 8 nucleotides matching TRBD2. The germline V gene encodes CDR1 DFQATT and CDR2 SNEGSKA (reference sequence). The CDR3 has 14 amino acids. The CDR3 region has the DNA TGCGGTGCTAGACTTAGCGGGACGCCCTACGAGCAGTACTTC. Protein sequence: CGARLSGTPYEQYF.

This clonotype has only a few counts. The V and J genes are TRBV27 and TRBJ1-5; 7 bases match TRBD1. Trimming removed 10 bases from V and 4 bases from J; junction bases left unmatched: 7. Germline V CDR1 and CDR2: MNHEY, SMNVEV (reference sequence). There are 13 residues in the CDR3. CDR3 nucleotides: TGTGCCACCGGGGACAGAACAAATCAGCCCCAGCATTTT. Its protein product is CATGDRTNQPQHF.

This clonotype was picked up many times. This rearrangement joins TRBV27 to TRBJ2-1; D gene unclear. The CDR3 totals 16 residues. CDR1 MNHEY and CDR2 SMNVEV come from the germline V gene (reference sequence). Trimming removed 4 bases from V and 2 bases from J, with 15 bases in between. CDR3 sequence (DNA): TGTGCCAGCAGTTCCGAGACGGAGAACACCTACAATGAGCAGTTCTTC. It specifies CASSSETENTYNEQFF.

This clonotype appeared many times. The chain joins TRBV20-1 to TRBJ1-2; D not resolved. This CDR3 region has 13 residues. Germline CDR1 reads DFQATT; CDR2 reads SNEGSKA (reference sequence). V gave up 0 bases and J gave up 4 bases, with 9 bases separating them. The CDR3 region has the DNA TGCAGTGCTAGAGAGCCGGAAGGCTATGGCTACACCTTC. This gives the protein CSAREPEGYGYTF.

Worth noting for this clonotype: It is likely a read error, because the conserved phenylalanine at the end of the CDR3 is missing. The chain employs TRBV11-2 and TRBJ2-5, with D tentatively TRBD1 or TRBD2 (5 bases each). The germline V and J ends were trimmed by 5 bases and 0 bases, with 13 bases remaining between them. Germline V gene lookup returns CDR1 SGHAT and CDR2 FQNNGV. The CDR3 runs to 15 residues. In DNA form, the CDR3 reads TGTGCCAGCAGCCCGGGACGGTCGTACCAAGAGACCCAGTACTCC. As protein: CASSPGRSYQETQYS.

To note about this clonotype: This may arise from a read error, as a much more abundant clone is one base away. This chain connects TRBV10-3 to TRBJ2-3; D may correspond to TRBD1 or TRBD2 (6 bases each). This CDR3 has 16 residues. Germline CDR1 and CDR2: ENHRY and SYGVKD. The CDR3 loop is CAVSEGDSGNTDTQYF. CDR3 coding DNA: TGTGCCGTCAGTGAGGGGGACTCCGGGAACACAGATACGCAGTATTTT.

This clonotype has ten or more counts. The chain combines TRBV6-5 with TRBJ2-7; D may be TRBD2 (5 bases). Trimming took off 0 bases at V and 2 bases at J, with 8 bases between the two ends. Germline V gene lookup returns CDR1 MNHEY and CDR2 SVGAGI. The CDR3 is 14 amino acids. CDR3 amino acids: CASSYSDSAYEQYF. In DNA, the CDR3 is TGTGCCAGCAGTTACTCGGACTCTGCCTACGAGCAGTACTTC.

The table lists this clonotype with many counts. This chain joins TRBV12-5 and TRBJ1-4; D ambiguous. The germline V gene encodes CDR1 LGHNT and CDR2 FRNRAP. The CDR3 consists of 16 residues. V was cut by 2 bases and J by 8 bases, with 18 bases left in between. CDR3 in DNA: TGTGCTAGTGGTTTGTCCCCCAGCACCACGAGGGAAAAACTGTTTTTT. This encodes CASGLSPSTTREKLFF.

In its sample, this clonotype was seen many times. The chain is built from TRBV28 and TRBJ2-7; TRBD1 might be the D (6 bases). There are 14 residues in the CDR3. Deletions cut 6 bases from V and 1 base from J, with 13 bases between. Per the germline V gene, CDR1 is MDHEN and CDR2 is SYDVKM. The CDR3 DNA reads as TGTGCCAGCAGCCCTCTCGGACAGTCCTACGAGCAGTACTTC. Translating it yields CASSPLGQSYEQYF.

The table lists this clonotype with a count of one. This is likely a read error, given that the CDR3 carries no conserved phenylalanine or tryptophan at its end. Because the CDR3's place on the DNA is in doubt, the DNA is left out and the CDR3 is given as listed by TCRdb. This chain connects TRBV5-3 to TRBJ2-5; TRBD1, the table's D call, lacks a check against the DNA. TRBV5-3 is annotated as an ORF whose role is uncertain. Termini included, the CDR3 measures 14 amino acids. This chain's CDR3 is CASNMGGLLETQYC.

In its sample, this clonotype was seen many times. V is TRBV18 and J is TRBJ2-3, with 8 bases fitting TRBD1. With V trimmed by 5 bases and J by 2 bases, 12 bases remained unmatched. The germline V gene has CDR1 KGHSH and CDR2 LQKENI. The CDR3 contains 17 residues. The CDR3 DNA reads as TGTGCCAGCTCATCCCAGGGGGCCCAAGGGGCCACAGATACGCAGTATTTT. It specifies CASSSQGAQGATDTQYF.

This clonotype was seen at least ten times. The chain uses TRBV11-2 and TRBJ2-7, with D possibly being TRBD2 (6 bases). Trimming stripped 1 base from V and 1 base from J, with 14 bases between. Per the germline V gene, CDR1 is SGHAT and CDR2 is FQNNGV. CDR3 length: 16 residues. DNA for the CDR3: TGTGCCAGCAGCTTAGCTTTGGACTACAGATCCTACGAGCAGTACTTC. Its translation: CASSLALDYRSYEQYF.

This clonotype was seen only a few times. The chain couples TRBV4-3 to TRBJ1-1, with D uncertain. There are 15 residues in the CDR3. Looked up from germline, CDR1 is LGHNA and CDR2 is YSLEER. Deletions cut 4 bases from V and 1 base from J, with 13 bases between. CDR3 sequence: CASSLTPTTNTEAFF. The CDR3 DNA is TGCGCCAGCAGCCTAACCCCAACAACGAACACTGAAGCTTTCTTT.

Concerning this clonotype: With a much larger clone just one base away, this may be a read error. The chain recombines TRBV4-3 with TRBJ1-2; D is uncertain. Germline V gene data show CDR1 as LGHNA and CDR2 as YSLEER. The CDR3 consists of 15 residues. CDR3 coding DNA: TGCGCCAGCAGCCAAGAGTCCCAGGCCCTCTATGGCTACTCCTTC. It yields the protein CASSQESQALYGYSF.